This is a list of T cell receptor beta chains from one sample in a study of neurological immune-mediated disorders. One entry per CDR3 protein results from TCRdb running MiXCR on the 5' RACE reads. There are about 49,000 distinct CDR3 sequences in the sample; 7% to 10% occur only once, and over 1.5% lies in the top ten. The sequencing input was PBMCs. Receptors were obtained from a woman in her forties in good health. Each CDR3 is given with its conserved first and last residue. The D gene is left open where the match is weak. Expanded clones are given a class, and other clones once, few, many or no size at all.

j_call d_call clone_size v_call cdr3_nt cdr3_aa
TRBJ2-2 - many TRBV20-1 TGCAGTGCTAAGGGCAGGGGAACCGGGGAGCTGTTTTTT CSAKGRGTGELFF
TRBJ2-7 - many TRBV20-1 TGCAGTGCTAGAGATGATGGTAGCGCTTCCTACGAGCAGTACTTC CSARDDGSASYEQYF
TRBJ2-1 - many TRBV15 TGTGCCACCAGCAGAAAGCTTCCGGGACAAAGCTCCTACAATGAGCAGTTCTTC CATSRKLPGQSSYNEQFF
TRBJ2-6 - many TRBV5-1 TGCGCCAGCAGCCCGGCTGGGGACACTGGGGCCAACGTCCTGACTTTC CASSPAGDTGANVLTF
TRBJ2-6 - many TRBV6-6 TGTGCCAGCAGTCCCGACACCTCTGGGGCCAACGTCCTGACTTTC CASSPDTSGANVLTF
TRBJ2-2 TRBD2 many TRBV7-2 TGTGCCAGCAGCTTAGCGAGGACTAGCGGGAGTCCCGGGGAGCTGTTTTTT CASSLARTSGSPGELFF
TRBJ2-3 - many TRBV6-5 TGTGCCAGCGGAGCCGCAAGGGTGGACACAGATACGCAGTATTTT CASGAARVDTDTQYF
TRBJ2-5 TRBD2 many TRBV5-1 TGCGCCAGCAGCTTGGGACTAGCGGGGTTCCAAGAGACCCAGTACTTC CASSLGLAGFQETQYF
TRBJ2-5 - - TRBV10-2 TGCGCCAGCCAAACCGGCCAAGGTCAAGAGACCCAGTACTTC CASQTGQGQETQYF
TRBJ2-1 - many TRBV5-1 TGCGCCAGCAGGGGATCCCTCAATGAGCAGTTCTTC CASRGSLNEQFF
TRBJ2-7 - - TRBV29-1 TGCAGCGTTGTCCCCTTTGAGGCCCCTTCCTACGAGCAGTACTTC CSVVPFEAPSYEQYF
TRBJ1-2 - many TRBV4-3 TGCGCCAGCAGCCAAGATCACGGAGCTAACTATGGCTACACCTTC CASSQDHGANYGYTF
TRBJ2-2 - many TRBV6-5 TGTGCCAGCAGCAGGGTTAACACCGGGGAGCTGTTTTTT CASSRVNTGELFF
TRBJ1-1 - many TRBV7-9 TGTGCCAGCAGCCGATTTGACGATGACGAAGACACTGAAGCTTTCTTT CASSRFDDDEDTEAFF
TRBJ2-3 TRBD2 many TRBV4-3 TGCGCCAGCAGCCAAGCCCTAGCGGGGGGGGTAGATACGCAGTATTTT CASSQALAGGVDTQYF
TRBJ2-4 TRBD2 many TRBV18 TGTGCCAGCTCACCGGGGAGGGAAAACATTCAGTACTTC CASSPGRENIQYF
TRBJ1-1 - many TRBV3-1 TGTGCCAGCAGCCACGCCCAGGCTACAGGGAAAGCTTTCTTT CASSHAQATGKAFF
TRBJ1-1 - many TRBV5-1 TGCGCCAGCAGCACGGACGCTATGAACACTGAAGCTTTCTTT CASSTDAMNTEAFF
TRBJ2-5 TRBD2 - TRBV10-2 TGCGCCAGCAGTTATGCATCGGGGGGGCTGGAGACCCAGTACTTC CASSYASGGLETQYF
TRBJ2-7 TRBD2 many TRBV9 TGTGCCAGCAGCGCCCCGCCTGCGGGAGAACAGTACTTC CASSAPPAGEQYF
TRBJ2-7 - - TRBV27 TGTGCCAGCAGTTTGAAGATCGGAACCGTTGCGTACGAGCAGTACTTC CASSLKIGTVAYEQYF
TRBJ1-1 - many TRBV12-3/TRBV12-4 TGTGCCAGCACCTCTCGTCGGGGGGTGAACACTGAAGCTTTCTTT CASTSRRGVNTEAFF
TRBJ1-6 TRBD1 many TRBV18 TGTGCCAGCTCGCCGGGACAGGCAGTTTCCCCCCTCCACTTT CASSPGQAVSPLHF
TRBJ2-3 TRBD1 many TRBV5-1 TGCGCCAGCAGCTTGGCCCCGACAGGGGGGAGAGACACAGATACGCAGTATTTT CASSLAPTGGRDTDTQYF
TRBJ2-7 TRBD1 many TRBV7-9 TGTGCCAGCAGCCCCAGAGCCAAGACAGGGCGTTGGTTCGAGCAGTACTTC CASSPRAKTGRWFEQYF
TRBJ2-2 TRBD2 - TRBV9 TGTGCCAGCAGCGTAGGCCCGGGGAGGGGCACCGGGGAGCTGTTTTTT CASSVGPGRGTGELFF
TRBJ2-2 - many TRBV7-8 TGTGCCAGCAGCTTATCTTATATCACCGGGGAGCTGTTTTTT CASSLSYITGELFF
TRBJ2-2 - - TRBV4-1 TGCGCCAGCAGCCGACACAGCGGAACCGGGGAGCTGTTTTTT CASSRHSGTGELFF
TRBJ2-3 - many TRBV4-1 TGCGCCAGCAGCCAACGGTCCGGGGGTACCCCAGATACGCAGTATTTT CASSQRSGGTPDTQYF